The clone carrying this T cell receptor beta chain was seen a handful of times. Its antigen is still unknown. This sample is drawn from a study of early T cells in non-severe SARS-CoV-2 infection. About the research overall: With bulk RNA from unsorted whole blood as input, sequencing yielded unpaired chains.

Study-wide results and limits: Comparison of clonotypes with VDJdb favored anti-spike CD8 responses while missing private and CD4 specificities.

Individual cDNA molecules were tagged with unique molecular identifiers. MiXCR was run by TCRdb on the 5' RACE reads, yielding one entry per CDR3 protein. The table lists approximately 97,000 distinct CDR3 sequences, approximately 10% of them singletons, with less than 5.5% in the top ten. Germline V gene lookup returns CDR1 SQVTM and CDR2 ANQGSEA. J lost 6 bases, V lost 7 bases, and 5 bases had no gene match. This CDR3 is built from 13 residues. Sequenced here: whole blood, sampled at baseline. This receptor was taken from an adult who was a healthcare worker with PCR-confirmed SARS-CoV-2 infection or an uninfected control (not recorded which). V usage is TRBV29-1 and J usage is TRBJ2-4; TRBD1 agrees at 11 bases. CDR3 in DNA: TGCAGCGCCCTCGGGACAGGGGGAAACATTCAGTACTTC. Translation gives CSALGTGGNIQYF.